This TCR beta chain was identified during a study of neoadjuvant anti-PD-1 for oral cavity cancer. For the study at large: Patients without progression received a fourth nivolumab dose around day 43, then surgical resection on days 50-56.

Time point: after neoadjuvant nivolumab, at surgical resection. Some clones are missing from TCRdb's copy, which holds only in-frame ones; the method was immunoSEQ multiplex PCR. This repertoire shows some 70,000 clones, roughly 84% found once; its top ten account for 3% to 4%. This CDR3 has 16 amino acids. Per the germline V gene, CDR1 is ENHRY and CDR2 is SYGVKD. With V trimmed by 3 bases and J by 5 bases, 10 bases remained unmatched. The sample was PBMCs, taken after nivolumab (anti-PD-1) treatment. The chain couples TRBV10-3 to TRBJ2-5, with 9 bases lining up with TRBD1. This clonotype was sampled from a person aged 40 to 85 with oral cavity squamous cell carcinoma. In DNA form, the CDR3 reads TGTGCCATCAGTGACCTACAGGGGGCTAGCCGGGAGACCCAGTACTTC. Protein: CAISDLQGASRETQYF.